The source of this T cell receptor (beta chain) is a study of T cell repertoires in aging, cancer and after chemotherapy. At the level of the study: Paired samples before and after chemotherapy came from glioblastoma patients receiving temozolomide-based therapy.

Peripheral blood genomic DNA, not sorted cells or RNA, was the template. Rearranged V-D-J TRB sequences were amplified with a mixed TRB-A/B primer pool. TCRdb processed the multiplex PCR reads anew with MiXCR; each CDR3 protein has one entry. The top ten hold roughly 26% of the sample, which has roughly 1,100 distinct CDR3 sequences, about a quarter seen once. Per the germline V gene, CDR1 is SGHDT and CDR2 is YYEEEE. There are 19 residues in the CDR3. Trimming pared 4 bases from V and 1 base from J, leaving 21 bases between. This clonotype has just a few counts. Its antigen is not known. Points from the study as a whole: Immunological memory after chemotherapy cannot be judged from the repertoire data.

Sequenced input: blood. The gene calls are TRBV5-6 and TRBJ2-6; D perhaps matches TRBD1 (7 bases). The sequence derives from a human donor with a solid tumor. The donor label of this sample is uncertain. The CDR3 DNA is TGTGCCAGCAGCCGAATTCTCGACAGGGAGGTTTCTGGGGCCAACGTCCTGACTTTC. This sequence encodes CASSRILDREVSGANVLTF.